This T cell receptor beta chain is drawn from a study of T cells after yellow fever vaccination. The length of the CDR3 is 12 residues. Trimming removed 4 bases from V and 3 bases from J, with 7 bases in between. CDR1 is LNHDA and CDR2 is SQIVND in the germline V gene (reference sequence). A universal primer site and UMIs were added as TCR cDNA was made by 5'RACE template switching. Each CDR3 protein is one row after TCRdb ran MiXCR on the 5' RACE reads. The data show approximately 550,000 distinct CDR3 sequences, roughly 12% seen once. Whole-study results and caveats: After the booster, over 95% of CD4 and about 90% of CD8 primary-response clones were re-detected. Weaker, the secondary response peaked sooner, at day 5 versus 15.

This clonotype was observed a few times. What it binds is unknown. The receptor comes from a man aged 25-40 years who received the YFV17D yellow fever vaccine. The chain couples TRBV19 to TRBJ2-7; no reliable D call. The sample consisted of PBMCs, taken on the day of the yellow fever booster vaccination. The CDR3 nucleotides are TGTGCCAGTAGTAATAGGGACTACGAGCAGTACTTC. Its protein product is CASSNRDYEQYF.